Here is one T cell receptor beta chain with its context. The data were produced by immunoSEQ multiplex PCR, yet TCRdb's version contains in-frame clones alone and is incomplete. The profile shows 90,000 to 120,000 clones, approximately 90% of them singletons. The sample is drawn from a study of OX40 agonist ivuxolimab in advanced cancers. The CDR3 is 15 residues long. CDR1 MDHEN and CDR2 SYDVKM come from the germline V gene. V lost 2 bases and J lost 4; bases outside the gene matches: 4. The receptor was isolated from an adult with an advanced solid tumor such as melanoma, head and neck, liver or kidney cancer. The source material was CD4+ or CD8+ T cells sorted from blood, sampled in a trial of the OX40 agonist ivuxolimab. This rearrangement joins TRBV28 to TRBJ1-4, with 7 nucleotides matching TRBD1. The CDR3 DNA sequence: TGTGCCAGCAGTTTACCCAGGGGGGATAATGAAAAACTGTTTTTT. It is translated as CASSLPRGDNEKLFF.